Each of the 22 T cell receptor beta chains below was sequenced from the same sample in a study of blood T cells in healthy people across ages. It was with a sample-barcoded 5' primer and a J-beta primer mix that a second PCR of roughly 7 to 12 cycles was run. TCRdb re-derived calls from the 5' RACE reads in MiXCR, one entry per CDR3 protein. The sample yields 1.5 million to 2 million distinct CDR3 sequences, roughly 27% seen once. The sample consisted of blood. The receptors stem from a woman in her twenties or thirties in good health.

This clonotype was seen a few times. A much bigger clone sits one base away, suggesting this may be a read error. This CDR3 is CASSSGTRSPQEAQYF. In nucleotides, the CDR3 is TGTGCCAGCAGTTCCGGGACTAGGAGTCCCCAAGAGGCCCAGTACTTC. The rearrangement joins TRBV12-3 or TRBV12-4 to TRBJ2-5, with TRBD2 matching 8 bases. CDR3 size: 16 residues.

The chain links TRBV5-1 to TRBJ2-2, with D uncertain. V was shortened by 2 bases and J by 2 bases, with 7 bases between the two germline ends. The CDR3 loop spans 14 amino acids. The germline CDR1 and CDR2 sequences are SGHRS and YFSETQ. In DNA, the CDR3 is TGCGCCAGCAGCTTTGCAGTAAACACCGGGGAGCTGTTTTTT. It is translated as CASSFAVNTGELFF. Drawing the rest from reference TRBV5-1 and TRBJ2-2, the complete variable domain is KAGVTQTPRYLIKTRGQQVTLSCSPISGHRSVSWYQQTPGQGLQFLFEYFSETQRNKGNFPGRFSGRQFSNSRSEMNVSTLELGDSALYLCASSFAVNTGELFFGEGSRLTVL.

This rearrangement joins TRBV2 to TRBJ2-5; 10 nucleotides match TRBD1. The end of the DNA fits TRBJ2-7 better, so the J call may be wrong. The germline gives CDR1 SNHLY, CDR2 FYNNEI. The CDR3 runs to 15 residues. CDR3 DNA: TGTGCCAGCAGCTTCGGGGGACAGGGGACCCACGAGCAGTACTTC. Its protein is CASSFGGQGTHEQYF.

V and J are TRBV19 and TRBJ2-3; 8 bases agree with TRBD2. The CDR3 consists of 14 residues. Germline values: CDR1 LNHDA, CDR2 SQIVND (reference sequence). Trimming removed 7 bases from V and 5 bases from J; junction bases left unmatched: 8. CDR3 sequence: CASNPRGAVDTQYF. CDR3 DNA: TGTGCCAGTAACCCGCGGGGGGCGGTAGATACGCAGTATTTT.

This chain links TRBV5-5 with TRBJ2-2; 13 bases are a match to TRBD2. The V gene's germline CDR1 is SGHKS and CDR2 YYEKEE (reference sequence). The CDR3 runs to 18 residues. The J segment lost 5 bases and the V segment lost 0 bases, leaving 7 bases of the junction unmatched. CDR3 bases: TGTGCCAGCAGCTTGGGTCTAGGACTAGCGGGAGTTACCGGGGAGCTGTTTTTT. This gives the protein CASSLGLGLAGVTGELFF.

The chain combines TRBV10-3 with TRBJ1-2; TRBD1 matches at 11 bases. V shed 6 bases and J 7 bases; nucleotides not matched to a gene: 7. Per the germline V gene, CDR1 is ENHRY and CDR2 is SYGVKD. The CDR3 is made up of 14 amino acids. Here the CDR3 reads CAIRAGQGALGYTF. The CDR3 DNA reads as TGTGCCATCAGAGCTGGACAGGGGGCGCTTGGCTACACCTTC.

The rearrangement uses TRBV4-1 and TRBJ2-5, with 8 nucleotides matching TRBD2. Unmatched junction bases numbered 19, after V lost 3 bases and J lost 4 bases. The CDR3 has 19 amino acids. Germline CDR1 reads MGHRA; CDR2 reads YSYEKL. The CDR3 here is CASSQNGQPGLVGRETQYF. The CDR3 nucleotides are TGCGCCAGCAGCCAGAATGGGCAACCGGGACTAGTGGGTCGAGAGACCCAGTACTTC.

This clonotype was seen a handful of times. This rearrangement joins TRBV18 to TRBJ2-5; 7 bases match TRBD1. This CDR3 contains 15 residues. Unmatched junction bases numbered 4, after V lost 1 base and J lost 2 bases. Germline V CDR1 and CDR2: KGHSH, LQKENI. In DNA, the CDR3 is TGTGCCAGCTCACCACTCGGGACAGAGCAAGAGACCCAGTACTTC. It yields the protein CASSPLGTEQETQYF.

In its sample, this clonotype was seen a few times. J is TRBJ2-3 and V is TRBV3-1; the D is unclear. From germline, CDR1 is LGHDT and CDR2 YNNKEL (reference sequence). V gave up 4 bases and J gave up 2 bases, with 10 bases separating them. This CDR3 has 14 residues. In DNA form, the CDR3 reads TGTGCCAGCAGCCCCCGAGGACCCACAGATACGCAGTATTTT. Translation gives CASSPRGPTDTQYF.

The chain couples TRBV18 to TRBJ1-1, with D unclear. CDR3 length: 15 amino acids. Per the germline V gene, CDR1 is KGHSH and CDR2 is LQKENI. V shed 3 bases and J shed 0 bases, with 11 bases lying between them. CDR3 coding DNA: TGTGCCAGCTCACCTGCAGTGAACATGAACACTGAAGCTTTCTTT. Translated, it gives CASSPAVNMNTEAFF.

V and J are TRBV27 and TRBJ1-6; D is uncertain. The ends were cut back, 7 bases at V and 11 bases at J, with 9 bases in the middle. The germline V gene encodes CDR1 MNHEY and CDR2 SMNVEV (reference sequence). This CDR3 has 11 amino acids. CDR3 nucleotide sequence: TGTGCCAGCATGGACGGGCCACCCCTCCACTTT. Translating gives CASMDGPPLHF.

Of note for this clonotype: Compared with germline, one end of the junction differs, possibly owing to a read error. The chain carries TRBV5-1 and TRBJ2-2; 9 nucleotides line up with TRBD1. This CDR3 region has 15 residues. The germline V gene has CDR1 SGHRS and CDR2 YFSETQ. CDR3 in amino acids: CASSLGDRDHGKLFF. CDR3 DNA: TGCGCCAGCAGCTTGGGGGACAGGGATCACGGGAAGCTGTTTTTT. Full variable domain (remainder filled in from reference TRBV5-1 and TRBJ2-2): KAGVTQTPRYLIKTRGQQVTLSCSPISGHRSVSWYQQTPGQGLQFLFEYFSETQRNKGNFPGRFSGRQFSNSRSEMNVSTLELGDSALYLCASSLGDRDHGKLFFGEGSRLTVL.

This clonotype was found once. The V call is TRBV6-5, the J call TRBJ2-3; 12 nucleotides agree with TRBD2. The V and J ends lost 5 bases and 2 bases, in that order; junction bases with no gene match: 5. The CDR3 runs to 16 residues. Germline CDR1 and CDR2: MNHEY and SVGAGI. This chain's CDR3 is CASSTLAGGYTDTQYF. As DNA, the CDR3 is TGTGCCAGCAGTACACTAGCGGGAGGTTACACAGATACGCAGTATTTT.

The chain links TRBV19 to TRBJ2-7; TRBD1 or TRBD2 may be the D gene (7 bases each). The CDR3 contains 13 residues. The germline CDR1 and CDR2 sequences are LNHDA and SQIVND (reference sequence). V lost 11 bases, J lost 4 bases, and 18 bases lay in between. The DNA of the CDR3 is TGTGCCGCAGGGGGGGGGCGCTGGTACGAGCAGTACTTC. It translates to CAAGGGRWYEQYF.

This rearrangement joins TRBV6-2 or TRBV6-3 to TRBJ1-5; D gene uncertain. With 4 bases removed from V and 5 bases from J, the gap between germline ends came to 9 bases. In germline, CDR1 is MNHEY, CDR2 SVGEGT. The CDR3 is made up of 13 amino acids. The DNA of the CDR3 is TGTGCCAGCAGTTCGACGGGTTATCAGCCCCAGCATTTT. It encodes CASSSTGYQPQHF.

This clonotype was found a few times. V gene TRBV18 combines with J gene TRBJ2-3; possibly TRBD2 for D (6 bases). Germline-derived CDR1 and CDR2 are KGHSH and LQKENI. Trimming took off 4 bases at V and 3 bases at J, with 11 bases between the two ends. This CDR3 is built from 14 residues. The CDR3 bases are TGTGCCAGCTCACGTATCCGGGAGACAGATACGCAGTATTTT. Amino acids: CASSRIRETDTQYF.

To note about this clonotype: A read error may explain this, as a much larger clone is one base away. The chain combines TRBV15 with TRBJ2-5, with 10 bases fitting TRBD1. The length of the CDR3 is 16 residues. V dropped 0 bases and J dropped 5; count of bases not matched to a gene: 6. Looked up from germline, CDR1 is LNHNV and CDR2 is YYDKDF (reference sequence). CDR3 coding DNA: TGTGCCACCAGCAGAGAGGGGGGACAGGGGTTGGAGACCCAGTACTTC. This encodes CATSREGGQGLETQYF.

On this clonotype: Germline is not matched at one junction end, which may reflect a read error. CDR3 DNA sequence: TGTGCCTGCAGCCCCATGGCTATAGGACACGGATCGGAGACCCAGTACTTC. It specifies CACSPMAIGHGSETQYF. The chain carries TRBV7-9 and TRBJ2-5; D might be TRBD1 (5 bases). CDR1 is SEHNR and CDR2 is FQNEAQ in the germline V gene (reference sequence). The CDR3 covers 17 residues.

This clonotype has a handful of counts. The chain recombines TRBV20-1 with TRBJ2-7; 12 nucleotides agree with TRBD2. The CDR3 length is 14 residues. Looked up from germline, CDR1 is DFQATT and CDR2 is SNEGSKA (reference sequence). Trimming took 5 bases from V and 2 from J; bases not matched to a gene: 4. The chain's CDR3 is CSAGASGRAYEQYF. CDR3 DNA: TGCAGTGCTGGGGCTAGCGGGAGGGCCTACGAGCAGTACTTC.

This clonotype was recorded a few times. V is TRBV19 and J is TRBJ1-2, with 12 bases matching TRBD1. The CDR3 spans 14 residues. V dropped 7 bases and J dropped 10; count of bases not matched to a gene: 10. Germline CDR1 and CDR2: LNHDA and SQIVND (reference sequence). The CDR3 reads CASIMPGQGAVYTF. The CDR3 DNA is TGTGCCAGTATTATGCCGGGACAGGGGGCTGTCTACACCTTC.

In this sample, this clonotype turned up many times. The chain recombines TRBV6-5 with TRBJ2-7; tentative D call: TRBD1 (6 bases). This CDR3 spans 14 amino acids. The germline V gene has CDR1 MNHEY and CDR2 SVGAGI. Trimming took 3 bases from V and 3 from J, leaving 12 bases between them. This CDR3 is CASSYGQINYEQYF. CDR3 bases: TGTGCCAGCAGTTATGGACAGATAAACTACGAGCAGTACTTC.

This clonotype was recorded at least ten times. The V and J genes are TRBV11-2 and TRBJ2-7; D ambiguous. Germline V lookup: CDR1 SGHAT, CDR2 FQNNGV. The CDR3 length is 12 residues. The V end was cut by 3 bases, the J end by 2 bases, with 5 bases between. CDR3 DNA sequence: TGTGCCAGCAGCTTTTTTACCTACGAGCAGTACTTC. It translates to CASSFFTYEQYF.